These 17 T cell receptor beta chains were sequenced from one sample in a study of cytomegalovirus exposure and HLA in healthy donors. Both 60 Vbeta primers and 13 Jbeta primers went into the PCR. TCRdb keeps only in-frame clones here, not all; method: immunoSEQ multiplex PCR. In the table there are some 130,000 clones, about 71% of which are singletons. Input material: PBMCs. The origin of the receptors is a woman aged 55-69 years in good health and CMV-seropositive.

This clone has just a few counts. The chain employs TRBV9 and TRBJ1-1; 8 positions agree with TRBD1. With 0 bases clipped from V and 1 base from J, the junction kept 11 bases outside the gene matches. This CDR3 spans 18 amino acids. CDR1 and CDR2 from the germline V gene are SGDLS and YYNGEE. For the CDR3, the DNA is TGTGCCAGCAGCGTAGCAGGGGGCGATATTAAGGGGAACACTGAAGCTTTCTTT. Amino acids: CASSVAGGDIKGNTEAFF.

The chain recombines TRBV7-8 with TRBJ1-2; 11 positions match TRBD1. Germline assignment: CDR1 SGHVS and CDR2 FQNEAQ. This CDR3 contains 16 residues. V lost 1 base and J lost 1; bases outside the gene matches: 2. CDR3 nucleotide sequence: TGTGCCAGCAGCTTAGGGGGACAGGGGGTTAACTATGGCTACACCTTC. Translated: CASSLGGQGVNYGYTF.

The chain is built from TRBV5-3 and TRBJ1-2; no clear D. TRBV5-3 is reported as an ORF; its role is uncertain. Trimming pared 0 bases from V and 7 bases from J, leaving 19 bases between. The CDR3 contains 16 residues. CDR3 in amino acids: CARSLDPEVTIGGYTF. The CDR3 nucleotides are TGTGCCAGAAGCTTGGATCCGGAGGTTACTATAGGTGGCTACACCTTC.

The CDR3 nucleotides are TGTGCCAGCAGCAGCCCGACGGGTTACGAGCAGTACTTC. It is translated as CASSSPTGYEQYF. The chain has TRBV5-5 and TRBJ2-7; D unclear. V lost 4 bases and J lost 4, with 12 bases in between. CDR3 length: 13 residues. Germline assignment: CDR1 SGHKS and CDR2 YYEKEE (reference sequence).

This clone was seen only a few times. V is TRBV25-1 and J is TRBJ2-5, with D maybe TRBD2 (7 bases). Germline V CDR1 and CDR2: MGHDK, SYGVNS. The CDR3 has 13 residues. Trimming left V 7 bases short and J 5 bases short, with 14 bases between. The CDR3 is CASNRGGGETQYF. CDR3 in DNA: TGTGCCAGCAACCGCGGGGGCGGGGAGACCCAGTACTTC.

This clone was seen more than once but under ten times. The V gene is TRBV7-9, the J gene TRBJ2-4; the D gene is possibly TRBD2 (5 bases). The CDR3 loop spans 18 amino acids. The germline CDR1 and CDR2 sequences are SEHNR and FQNEAQ (reference sequence). V lost 0 bases, J lost 0 bases, and 15 bases lay in between. The CDR3 region has the DNA TGTGCCAGCAGCTTAGCTCGTACCGGGGTTTTAGCCAAAAACATTCAGTACTTC. This encodes CASSLARTGVLAKNIQYF.

The chain joins TRBV9 to TRBJ2-1, with 10 bases identical to TRBD2. V lost 4 bases and J lost 6; bases outside the gene matches: 7. Germline CDR1 reads SGDLS; CDR2 reads YYNGEE. CDR3 length: 15 residues. The CDR3 protein is CASSPGGLAFNEQFF. The CDR3 DNA reads TGTGCCAGCAGCCCTGGGGGACTAGCGTTCAATGAGCAGTTCTTC.

The V call is TRBV2, the J call TRBJ2-1; 9 bases line up with TRBD1. V lost 11 bases to trimming and J lost 6 bases; unmatched junction nucleotides: 11. The length of the CDR3 is 14 residues. Germline-derived CDR1 and CDR2 are SNHLY and FYNNEI. CDR3 DNA sequence: TGTGCCGGACTCGGGACAGGGCCCGCCAATGAGCAGTTCTTC. It yields the protein CAGLGTGPANEQFF. The variable domain in full, with the rest retrieved from reference TRBV2 and TRBJ2-1, is EPEVTQTPSHQVTQMGQEVILRCVPISNHLYFYWYRQILGQKVEFLVSFYNNEISEKSEIFDDQFSVERPDGSNFTLKIRSTKLEDSAMYFCAGLGTGPANEQFFGPGTRLTVL.

This chain connects TRBV4-1 to TRBJ2-5; D remains ambiguous. V lost 2 bases and J lost 1, with 8 bases in between. The CDR3 loop spans 14 amino acids. In germline, CDR1 is MGHRA, CDR2 YSYEKL. In DNA, the CDR3 is TGCGCCAGCAGCCAACAGTATCTCCAAGAGACCCAGTACTTC. Protein: CASSQQYLQETQYF.

CDR3 amino acids: CASSLRAGGSNQPQHF. CDR3 bases: TGTGCCAGCAGCTTAAGGGCAGGGGGATCCAATCAGCCCCAGCATTTT. The chain employs TRBV7-2 and TRBJ1-5; 7 nucleotides line up with TRBD1. Germline assignment: CDR1 SGHTA and CDR2 FQGNSA. This CDR3 has 16 residues. With 2 bases clipped from V and 3 bases from J, the junction kept 7 bases outside the gene matches.

This sequence joins TRBV5-1 and TRBJ2-7, with D perhaps TRBD1 (6 bases). V dropped 4 bases and J dropped 6 bases, with 11 bases sitting between them. This CDR3 spans 12 amino acids. Germline CDR1 SGHRS, CDR2 YFSETQ. CDR3 nucleotides: TGCGCCAGCAGCACCAGGGGTGGCGAGCAGTACTTC. Amino acid sequence: CASSTRGGEQYF.

The sample holds one count of this clone. This rearrangement joins TRBV29-1 to TRBJ2-2; TRBD2 matches at 11 bases. Germline V gene lookup returns CDR1 SQVTM and CDR2 ANQGSEA. CDR3 length: 17 residues. Trimming cost V 6 bases and J 5 bases; bases outside gene matches: 14. This CDR3 reads CSVRLASGGPSTGELFF. Written as DNA, the CDR3 is TGCAGCGTCCGCCTTGCTAGCGGGGGGCCGAGTACCGGGGAGCTGTTTTTT.

A single count supports this clone. The gene calls are TRBV6-5 and TRBJ1-5, with 9 nucleotides matching TRBD1. The CDR3 contains 14 residues. Unmatched junction bases numbered 6, after V lost 6 bases and J lost 6 bases. Germline V gene lookup returns CDR1 MNHEY and CDR2 SVGAGI. CDR3 protein: CASSRTGVVQPQHF. The CDR3 DNA is TGTGCCAGCAGCCGGACAGGGGTGGTTCAGCCCCAGCATTTT.

The chain is built from TRBV7-6 and TRBJ2-5; 8 positions agree with TRBD1. The CDR3 covers 16 residues. With V trimmed by 0 bases and J by 2 bases, 5 bases remained unmatched. CDR1 and CDR2 from the germline V gene are SGHVS and FNYEAQ. The CDR3 loop is CASSLARTGLQETQYF. In DNA, the CDR3 is TGTGCCAGCAGCTTAGCTAGGACAGGGCTACAAGAGACCCAGTACTTC.

J is TRBJ2-3 and V is TRBV2, with D uncertain. There are 10 residues in the CDR3. CDR1 is SNHLY and CDR2 is FYNNEI in the germline V gene. Between the trimmed V and J ends, which lost 6 bases and 6 bases, there was a span of 4 bases. The CDR3 reads CASRADTQYF. CDR3 coding DNA: TGTGCCAGCAGAGCGGATACGCAGTATTTT.

This clone was recorded only once. J is TRBJ1-1 and V is TRBV29-1, with a weak D call TRBD1 (6 bases). Trimming pared 6 bases from V and 3 bases from J, leaving 17 bases between. The CDR3 totals 14 residues. CDR1 and CDR2 (germline): SQVTM, ANQGSEA. The DNA of the CDR3 is TGCAGCGTATCCGGGAGGGACATAGACACTGAAGCTTTCTTT. Translation: CSVSGRDIDTEAFF.

The chain carries TRBV28 and TRBJ1-2, with 9 bases identical to TRBD1. With V trimmed by 6 bases and J by 8 bases, 4 bases remained unmatched. CDR1 and CDR2 (germline): MDHEN, SYDVKM. There are 12 residues in the CDR3. CDR3: CASRRQGEGYTF. DNA for the CDR3: TGTGCCAGCAGGCGACAGGGGGAAGGCTACACCTTC.